This TCR beta chain comes out of a study of T cells in Graves' hyperthyroidism and ophthalmopathy. Researchers took RNA transcripts and amplified the TCR beta CDR3 regions from them. A set of HTBI primers served as the primers for a first-round RT-PCR of the TCR CDR3. TCRdb reprocessed the multiplex PCR reads via MiXCR and lists one record per CDR3 protein. In the table there are 300,000 to 400,000 distinct CDR3 sequences, 18% of which are singletons. Whole-study results and caveats: Most clonotypes expanded in thyroid above 0.001 were likewise present in blood.

Stability of Graves' hyperthyroidism was defined as absent ophthalmopathy progression within 18 months. Uncontrolled infections, other autoimmune diseases, pregnancy or lactation led to exclusion of patients. The table lists this clonotype with a few counts. Its antigen is currently unknown. The germline gene is not matched at one end of the junction; a read error may be the cause. CDR1 and CDR2 from the germline V gene are SSHAT and FNYEAQ (reference sequence). The CDR3 contains 14 residues. Sequenced: blood. The receptor was isolated from a woman in her forties or fifties with Graves' hyperthyroidism. The rearrangement uses TRBV7-7 and TRBJ2-1; 10 nucleotides line up with TRBD1. The CDR3 protein is CASSLGQGSREQFF. CDR3 in DNA: TGTGCTAGCAGCTTGGGACAGGGGTCTCGTGAGCAGTTCTTC.